This T cell receptor beta chain was retrieved from a study of OX40 agonist ivuxolimab in advanced cancers. Study at large: Ivuxolimab is a fully human IgG2 antibody that activates OX40 (CD134). The group had a mean age of about 60 years, ranged from about 23 to 79, and was 75% to 85% male.

Comments on this clone: Its antigen is as yet unknown.

Trimming removed 0 bases from V and 1 base from J; junction bases left unmatched: 5. The CDR3 extends over 16 amino acids. CDR1 is LGHNA, CDR2 YNFKEQ, per germline. Profiled with immunoSEQ multiplex PCR; TCRdb holds only in-frame clones, not every one. The sample shows tens of thousands of clones, around 86% of them seen only once. Regarding the study as a whole: Part of the nonresponder group also had normalized T-cell clonal expansion that was low. Relative to CD4+, CD8+ T cells held more expanded clones on average.

Sequences were derived from CD4+ or CD8+ T cells sorted from blood, sampled in a trial of the OX40 agonist ivuxolimab. The gene calls are TRBV4-2 and TRBJ2-5; 7 bases agree with TRBD2. The origin of this receptor is an adult with an advanced solid tumor such as melanoma, head and neck, liver or kidney cancer. DNA of the CDR3: TGTGCCAGCAGCCAAGATCGCCCTAGCGGCCAAGAGACCCAGTACTTC. The encoded protein is CASSQDRPSGQETQYF.